This TCR beta chain was identified in a study of patients and donors after allogeneic stem cell transplantation. In TCRdb, the RT-PCR reads were re-called with MiXCR into one record per CDR3 protein. The sample holds 85,000 to 90,000 distinct CDR3 sequences; roughly 48% are singletons and the top ten take 61%. The receptor comes from a human donor who was either an allogeneic HSCT recipient or a stem cell or donor lymphocyte infusion donor (not recorded which). It is not recorded whose cells these are; they may come from a transplant donor. Sequencing was carried out using blood, either unsorted or a sorted T cell fraction (not recorded which).

For the CDR3, the DNA is TGCGCCAGCAGCTTGGAGGGGCACGATAGTACTGAAGCTTTCTTT. Translated, it gives CASSLEGHDSTEAFF. The V gene is TRBV5-1, the J gene TRBJ1-1, with a tentative D call TRBD1 (5 bases). Looked up from germline, CDR1 is SGHRS and CDR2 is YFSETQ. Trimming removed 0 bases from V and 5 bases from J, with 14 bases in between. This CDR3 region has 15 residues. The whole variable domain, filled in from reference TRBV5-1 and TRBJ1-1, reads KAGVTQTPRYLIKTRGQQVTLSCSPISGHRSVSWYQQTPGQGLQFLFEYFSETQRNKGNFPGRFSGRQFSNSRSEMNVSTLELGDSALYLCASSLEGHDSTEAFFGQGTRLTVV.